Listed below are T cell receptor beta chains from one sample, sequenced in a study of neurological immune-mediated disorders. TCRdb recomputed calls from the 5' RACE reads with MiXCR, one row per CDR3 protein. Among about 66,000 distinct CDR3 sequences listed, 3.4% were seen once. Sequencing input: PBMCs. These receptors were collected from a man between 35 and 55 years old with multiple sclerosis. Both conserved end residues are part of each CDR3. The D gene is left open where the match is weak. Clone sizes are shown as once, few or many counts, or a class when the clone is expanded.

>TRBV12-3/TRBV12-4|TRBJ1-2|few|.
CASSSFVPGPYGYTF
TGTGCCAGCAGTTCCTTTGTTCCGGGCCCCTATGGCTACACCTTC
>TRBV14|TRBJ1-6|many|.
CASSQNFSPLHF
TGTGCCAGCAGCCAGAATTTCTCACCCCTCCACTTT
>TRBV6-5|TRBJ1-2|many|.
CASSEDRRGGYTF
TGTGCCAGCAGTGAAGACAGGCGAGGTGGCTACACCTTC
>TRBV20-1|TRBJ2-3|many|TRBD2
CSATSPDRGTTTDTQYF
TGCAGTGCTACTAGCCCCGATCGGGGGACTACCACAGATACGCAGTATTTT
>TRBV5-1|TRBJ2-3|many|.
CASSLAPLKAGQSKDTQYF
TGCGCCAGCAGCTTGGCCCCACTGAAGGCTGGACAGTCAAAAGATACGCAGTATTTT
>TRBV5-1|TRBJ2-1|many|.
CASSLVGGSYNEQFF
TGTGCCAGCAGCTTAGTGGGGGGCTCCTACAATGAGCAGTTCTTC
>TRBV5-1|TRBJ2-5|many|.
CASTSMGMETQYF
TGCGCCAGCACCTCGATGGGGATGGAGACCCAGTACTTC
>TRBV3-1|TRBJ2-7|many|TRBD2
CASTLGTNLYEQYF
TGTGCCAGCACTCTCGGGACTAATCTTTACGAGCAGTACTTC
>TRBV6-5|TRBJ2-3|many|.
CASSYTGGHTDTQYF
TGTGCCAGCAGTTACACGGGGGGCCACACAGATACGCAGTATTTT
>TRBV29-1|TRBJ1-1|few|.
CSVEEQGNTEAFF
TGCAGCGTTGAGGAACAGGGTAACACTGAAGCTTTCTTT
>TRBV5-1|TRBJ2-2|many|TRBD1
CASLPDRGGELFF
TGCGCCAGCCTTCCCGACAGGGGAGGGGAGCTGTTTTTT
>TRBV20-1|TRBJ2-7|many|.
CSAGADEQYF
TGCAGTGCTGGGGCAGACGAGCAGTACTTC